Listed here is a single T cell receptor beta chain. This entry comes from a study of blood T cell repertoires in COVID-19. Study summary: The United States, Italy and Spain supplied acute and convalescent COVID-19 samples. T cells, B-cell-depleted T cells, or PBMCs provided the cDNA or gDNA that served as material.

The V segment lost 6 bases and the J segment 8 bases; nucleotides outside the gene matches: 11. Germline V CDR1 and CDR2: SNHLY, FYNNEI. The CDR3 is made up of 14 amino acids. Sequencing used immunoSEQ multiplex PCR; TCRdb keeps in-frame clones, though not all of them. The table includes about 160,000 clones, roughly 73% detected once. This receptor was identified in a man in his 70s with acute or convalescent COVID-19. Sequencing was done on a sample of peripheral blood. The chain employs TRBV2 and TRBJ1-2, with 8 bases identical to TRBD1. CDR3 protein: CASSGQGLEGGYTF. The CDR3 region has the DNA TGTGCCAGCAGCGGACAGGGTCTCGAGGGGGGCTACACCTTC.